Listed below are T cell receptor beta chains from one sample, sequenced in a study of PD-L1 blockade in urothelial cancer. The protocol was immunoSEQ multiplex PCR, while the TCRdb copy is restricted to in-frame clones and leaves out a portion. The data show roughly 45,000 clones, more than 80% seen once. The sequenced sample was PBMCs, obtained around atezolizumab (anti-PD-L1) treatment. These TCRs come from a man aged 70-80 years with urothelial cancer. CDR3s include the opening cysteine and the closing phenylalanine or tryptophan. A D gene is named only where the DNA matches it firmly. Not every row has a clone size; where given, it reads once, few, many or a size class.

CDR3nt,CDR3aa,v_gene,abundance,j_gene,d_gene
TGTGCCAGCAGCTTTTATCGGTTTTATGAGCAGTTCTTC,CASSFYRFYEQFF,TRBV11-2,once,TRBJ2-1,-
TGTGCCAGTAGGCCCCGAGGACAGGGAATGGATCAGCCCCAGCATTTT,CASRPRGQGMDQPQHF,TRBV19,once,TRBJ1-5,TRBD1
TGCGCCAGCAGCCACCCGGGGGGCGCGAACACCGGGGAGCTGTTTTTT,CASSHPGGANTGELFF,TRBV4-1,-,TRBJ2-2,-
TGTGCCAGCAGCTTAACCCGTTCAGATACGCAGTATTTT,CASSLTRSDTQYF,TRBV7-3,-,TRBJ2-3,-
TGTGCCAGCAGCTTAGGGACAGGAGCCTACGAGCAGTACTTC,CASSLGTGAYEQYF,TRBV11-2,-,TRBJ2-7,TRBD1
TGTGCCAGCAGAGGGGGCTACGAGCAGTACTTC,CASRGGYEQYF,TRBV11-1,few,TRBJ2-7,-
TGCGCCAGCAGCCAATACGGAACTAGCGGGGCCACCGGGGAGCTGTTTTTT,CASSQYGTSGATGELFF,TRBV4-1,-,TRBJ2-2,TRBD2
TGTGCCAGCAGTTCCCGACTAGCGGGTAGATCGTTGGCAGATACGCAGTATTTT,CASSSRLAGRSLADTQYF,TRBV27,-,TRBJ2-3,TRBD2
TGTGCCAGCAGCGCAGTTAGCGGGAGTAGAGCAGATACGCAGTATTTT,CASSAVSGSRADTQYF,TRBV9,-,TRBJ2-3,TRBD2
TGTGCCAGCAGTGAGGTGAGGGGCACAGATACGCAGTATTTT,CASSEVRGTDTQYF,TRBV2,once,TRBJ2-3,-
TGTGCCAGCAGCCAAGAACGTGGGCCGGAATCGACCGGGGAGCTGTTTTTT,CASSQERGPESTGELFF,TRBV4-2,-,TRBJ2-2,-
TGTGCCAGCAGCACGACTAGCTCCTACAATGAGCAGTTCTTC,CASSTTSSYNEQFF,TRBV11-2,-,TRBJ2-1,-
TGTGCCAGCATCCCGACCGGGACTAGCGGGTTGGATGAGCAGTTCTTC,CASIPTGTSGLDEQFF,TRBV28,-,TRBJ2-1,TRBD2
TGTGCCAGCAGCTTTTCTGGGACAGCGAACACCGGGGAGCTGTTTTTT,CASSFSGTANTGELFF,TRBV11-2,once,TRBJ2-2,TRBD1
TGCGCCAGCAGCTTAGCCGGGGGCTATGGCTACACCTTC,CASSLAGGYGYTF,TRBV5-1,-,TRBJ1-2,-
TGTGCCAGCAGCGACTGGACAAGGGTAGCTGAAGCTTTCTTT,CASSDWTRVAEAFF,TRBV5-6,-,TRBJ1-1,-
TGCGCCAGCAGTCCCTCCCCCGGGAGTCCGATGAATGAGCAGTTCTTC,CASSPSPGSPMNEQFF,TRBV5-1,-,TRBJ2-1,-
TGTGCTAGTGGTTCCCCAGCGTCCGGGGAGCTGTTTTTT,CASGSPASGELFF,TRBV12-5,-,TRBJ2-2,-
TGTGCCAGCAGCTCCCGGCTAGCGGGAGATCCAGATACGCAGTATTTT,CASSSRLAGDPDTQYF,TRBV5-4,-,TRBJ2-3,TRBD2
TGTGCCAGCAGCTTAGACCTAGCTGTAGAGACCCAGTACTTC,CASSLDLAVETQYF,TRBV7-2,-,TRBJ2-5,-
TGTGCCAGCAGCTCTGGACTAGCGGCCTCGTACCAAGAGACCCAGTACTTC,CASSSGLAASYQETQYF,TRBV5-4,-,TRBJ2-5,TRBD2
TGCGCCAGCAGCTTAGGACAGGGCGGTCAGCCCCAGCATTTT,CASSLGQGGQPQHF,TRBV5-1,few,TRBJ1-5,TRBD1
TGCGCCAGCAGCCAAGTCCCGGGAGTTGACACCGGGGAGCTGTTTTTT,CASSQVPGVDTGELFF,TRBV4-1,-,TRBJ2-2,-
TGCGCCAGCAGCTTGTCAACGGGTGGCTACACCTTC,CASSLSTGGYTF,TRBV5-1,-,TRBJ1-2,-
TGTGCCAGCAGCGGAGCGGGGGAGGCGTACGGTCTCAATGAGCAGTTCTTC,CASSGAGEAYGLNEQFF,TRBV2,-,TRBJ2-1,TRBD2
TGTGCCAGCAGTTACTCGCTAGCGCCAGGCTACGAGCAGTACTTC,CASSYSLAPGYEQYF,TRBV6-5,-,TRBJ2-7,-
TGTGCCAGCAGCTTAGGAGCCGGGACAGGGTACAATGAGCAGTTCTTC,CASSLGAGTGYNEQFF,TRBV7-2,-,TRBJ2-1,TRBD1
TGCGCCAGCAGCTTGGTGACAGGGCCGCGGGAGCAGTACTTC,CASSLVTGPREQYF,TRBV5-1,-,TRBJ2-7,TRBD1
TGTGCCAGCAGCTCGGAGAGCTTCAACTACGAGCAGTACTTC,CASSSESFNYEQYF,TRBV5-5,-,TRBJ2-7,-
TGCGCCAGCAGCTTGGCTAGGACAGGTACGGGCTGGCGATCCGCTAACTATGGCTACACCTTC,CASSLARTGTGWRSANYGYTF,TRBV5-1,-,TRBJ1-2,TRBD1
TGTGCCAGCAGCGGACTAGCGGGAGTTTATACGCAGTATTTT,CASSGLAGVYTQYF,TRBV11-2,-,TRBJ2-3,TRBD2
TGTGCCAGCAGCTTGGCCCAAGAGACCCAGTACTTC,CASSLAQETQYF,TRBV7-2,once,TRBJ2-5,-
TGTGCCAGCAGCTTACCTGACCGGGCGGGGCCCCAGCATTTT,CASSLPDRAGPQHF,TRBV7-9,-,TRBJ1-5,-
TGTGCCAGCAGTCCCCCGGACAGGTTTCATGGCTACACCTTC,CASSPPDRFHGYTF,TRBV28,-,TRBJ1-2,TRBD1
TGTGCCAGCAGTGAAGGAGGGAGGGGGGGCAATCAGCCCCAGCATTTT,CASSEGGRGGNQPQHF,TRBV6-1,-,TRBJ1-5,-
TGTGCCAGCGGCGGTAACTACGAGCAGTACTTC,CASGGNYEQYF,TRBV6-1,-,TRBJ2-7,-
TGCGCCAGCAGCTTGTCAGGTAGCACAGATACGCAGTATTTT,CASSLSGSTDTQYF,TRBV5-1,-,TRBJ2-3,-
TGTGCCACCAGCAGTTTTCGACCGACTAGCGGGAGTTCTCATGAGCAGTTCTTC,CATSSFRPTSGSSHEQFF,TRBV15,-,TRBJ2-1,TRBD2
TGTGCTAGCAGCCGTAAAGGGCAGGGTTTGTCGGAGACCCAGTACTTC,CASSRKGQGLSETQYF,TRBV7-7,-,TRBJ2-5,-
TGCGCCAGCAGCTTCTCAGGGGGCGCTACTACAGATACGCAGTATTTT,CASSFSGGATTDTQYF,TRBV5-1,-,TRBJ2-3,TRBD1
TGTGCCAGCAGCCGCAGACAGGATGGCTACACCTTC,CASSRRQDGYTF,TRBV6-1,-,TRBJ1-2,-
TGCGCCAGCAGCTACAACGACTACACAGATACGCAGTATTTT,CASSYNDYTDTQYF,TRBV5-1,-,TRBJ2-3,-
TGTGCCAGCAGACAGGGGATTAGCAATCAGCCCCAGCATTTT,CASRQGISNQPQHF,TRBV28,-,TRBJ1-5,TRBD1
TGTGCCTGGAGTGTAGGGGGGGTCGGGGGCTATGGCTACACCTTC,CAWSVGGVGGYGYTF,TRBV30,-,TRBJ1-2,-